The rows below give T cell receptor beta chains drawn from one sample of a study of blood T cell repertoires in COVID-19. TCRdb's table, derived via immunoSEQ multiplex PCR, lists solely in-frame clones and lacks some. The table lists about 200,000 clones, 85% to 90% of them singletons. Material for sequencing was peripheral blood. All receptors derive from a man at least 80 years old with acute or convalescent COVID-19. Both conserved end residues are part of each CDR3. The order of the fields is D gene, J gene, clone size, V gene, CDR3 DNA, CDR3 protein. The D gene is left open where the match is weak. Some rows mark clone size as missing; the rest say once, few, many or name a class of expanded clone.

>.|TRBJ2-3|.|TRBV18
TGTGCCAGCTCACCGACACTGCCGGGACATCGTTACACAGATACGCAGTATTTT
CASSPTLPGHRYTDTQYF
>TRBD2|TRBJ2-3|.|TRBV18
TGTGCCAGCTCACCGATAGCGGGAGATCGCACAGATACGCAGTATTTT
CASSPIAGDRTDTQYF
>.|TRBJ2-2|.|TRBV11-1
TGTGCCAGCAGCGCCGACAGGGGGGAGCTGTTTTTT
CASSADRGELFF
>.|TRBJ2-2|.|TRBV7-3
TGTGCCAGCAGCCCCCTTTCCGGGGAGCTGTTTTTT
CASSPLSGELFF
>TRBD1|TRBJ2-3|.|TRBV2
TGTGCCAGCAGCTCACAGGGGTTTGATACGCAGTATTTT
CASSSQGFDTQYF
>TRBD1|TRBJ2-7|few|TRBV23-1
TGCGCCAGCAGGAATACACCGGGACAGGACTCCTACGAGCAGTACTTC
CASRNTPGQDSYEQYF
>.|TRBJ2-1|.|TRBV14
TGTGCCAGCAGCCCTCGCGCCCAATACAATGAGCAGTTCTTC
CASSPRAQYNEQFF
>TRBD1|TRBJ2-1|.|TRBV7-8
TGTGCCAGCAGACCGACAGGGTTGGTCCCCAATGAGCAGTTCTTC
CASRPTGLVPNEQFF
>TRBD1|TRBJ1-1|few|TRBV11-3
TGTGCCAGCAGCTTAGATCAAACAGGGGGTGCTCGAGCTTTCTTT
CASSLDQTGGARAFF
>TRBD1|TRBJ1-2|.|TRBV18
TGTGCCAGCTCACTCGACAGGGGGAACTATGGCTACACCTTC
CASSLDRGNYGYTF